The 5 T cell receptor beta chains below were found in one sample sequenced in a study of cytomegalovirus exposure and HLA in healthy donors (dated by TCRdb to between 2016 and 2019). Library method: the immunoSEQ multiplex PCR assay. For the multiplex PCR, a mixture combining 60 forward primers for TCR Vbeta segments and 13 reverse primers for TCR Jbeta segments was used. TCRdb carries this immuneACCESS record with in-frame sequences only. Its versions omit some clonotypes, under half of them owing to an unresolved V gene in the studies checked, with the rest unexplained. This sample holds some 150,000 clones; about 76% were observed only once. 1.1% to 1.5% of the sample is taken by the ten largest. Sequencing was performed on PBMCs. Receptor source: a woman in her forties in good health and CMV-seronegative.

J is TRBJ1-2 and V is TRBV2; TRBD1 agrees at 10 bases. V was pared by 5 bases and J by 3 bases, with 9 bases of the junction left unmatched. CDR3 length equals 16 residues. Germline CDR1 and CDR2: SNHLY and FYNNEI. The CDR3 here is CASSLTGQGIHYGYTF. Here the CDR3 DNA reads TGTGCCAGCAGTCTCACGGGACAGGGGATACACTATGGCTACACCTTC.

V gene TRBV4-1 combines with J gene TRBJ1-4; the D is unclear. The CDR3 extends over 17 amino acids. Germline-derived CDR1 and CDR2 are MGHRA and YSYEKL. V was shortened by 5 bases and J by 1 base, with 17 bases between the two germline ends. In DNA form, the CDR3 reads TGCGCCAGCAGCTATTTATCAGGAGGAGAAACTAATGAAAAACTGTTTTTT. Amino acid sequence: CASSYLSGGETNEKLFF.

The V and J genes are TRBV18 and TRBJ2-1, with TRBD2 as a possible D gene (7 bases). Germline loops: CDR1 KGHSH, CDR2 LQKENI. Trimming left V 5 bases short and J 2 bases short, with 10 bases between. This CDR3 comprises 14 residues. The CDR3 here is CASSTGGTYNEQFF. DNA for the CDR3: TGTGCCAGCTCAACGGGGGGCACCTACAATGAGCAGTTCTTC.

The chain carries TRBV19 and TRBJ1-3; D remains unclear. The CDR3 covers 13 residues. The germline gives CDR1 LNHDA, CDR2 SQIVND (reference sequence). V lost 3 bases, J lost 0 bases, and 3 bases lay in between. The CDR3 DNA reads as TGTGCCAGTAGTATTAACTCTGGAAACACCATATATTTT. It codes for CASSINSGNTIYF. Variable domain in full (rest from reference TRBV19 and TRBJ1-3): DGGITQSPKYLFRKEGQNVTLSCEQNLNHDAMYWYRQDPGQGLRLIYYSQIVNDFQKGDIAEGYSVSREKKESFPLTVTSAQKNPTAFYLCASSINSGNTIYFGEGSWLTVV.

This clone appeared a single time. The V and J genes are TRBV5-1 and TRBJ2-7, with 9 positions matching TRBD2. Unmatched junction bases numbered 17, after V lost 2 bases and J lost 2 bases. The germline V gene has CDR1 SGHRS and CDR2 YFSETQ. CDR3 length: 19 amino acids. CDR3 sequence: CASSFYLQAGGTEAYEQYF. The CDR3 coding sequence is TGCGCCAGCAGCTTTTATTTACAAGCGGGGGGTACCGAGGCCTACGAGCAGTACTTC.